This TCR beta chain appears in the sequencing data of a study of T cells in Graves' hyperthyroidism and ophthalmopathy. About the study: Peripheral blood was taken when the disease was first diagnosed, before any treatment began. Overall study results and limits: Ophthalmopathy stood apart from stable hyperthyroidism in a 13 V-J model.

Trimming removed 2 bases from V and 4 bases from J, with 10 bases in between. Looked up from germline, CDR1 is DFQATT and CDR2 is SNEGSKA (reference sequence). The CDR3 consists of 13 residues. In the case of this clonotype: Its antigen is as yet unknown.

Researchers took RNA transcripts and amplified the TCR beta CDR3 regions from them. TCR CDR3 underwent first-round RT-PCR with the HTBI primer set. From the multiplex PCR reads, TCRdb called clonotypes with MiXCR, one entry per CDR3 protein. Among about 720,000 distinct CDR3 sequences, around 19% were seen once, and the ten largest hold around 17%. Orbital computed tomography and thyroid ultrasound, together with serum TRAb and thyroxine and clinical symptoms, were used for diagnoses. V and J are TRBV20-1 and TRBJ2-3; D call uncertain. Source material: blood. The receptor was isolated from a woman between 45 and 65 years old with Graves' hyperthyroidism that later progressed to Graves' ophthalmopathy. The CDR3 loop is CSARSVVPDTQYF. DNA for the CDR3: TGCAGTGCTAGATCTGTGGTCCCAGATACGCAGTATTTT.